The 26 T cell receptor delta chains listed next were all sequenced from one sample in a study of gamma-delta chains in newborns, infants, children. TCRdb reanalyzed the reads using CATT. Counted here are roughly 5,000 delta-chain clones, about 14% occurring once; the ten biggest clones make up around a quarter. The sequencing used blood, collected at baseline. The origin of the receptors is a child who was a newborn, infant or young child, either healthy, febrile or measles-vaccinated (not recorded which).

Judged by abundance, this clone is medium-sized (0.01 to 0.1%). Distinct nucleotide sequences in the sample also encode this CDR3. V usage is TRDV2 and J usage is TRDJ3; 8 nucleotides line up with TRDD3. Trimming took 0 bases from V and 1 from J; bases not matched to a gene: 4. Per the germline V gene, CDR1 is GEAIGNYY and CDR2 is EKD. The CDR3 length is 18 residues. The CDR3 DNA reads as TGTGCCTGTGACACCGCTGGGGGAAGTTCCTGGGACACCCGACAGATGTTTTTC. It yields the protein CACDTAGGSSWDTRQMFF.

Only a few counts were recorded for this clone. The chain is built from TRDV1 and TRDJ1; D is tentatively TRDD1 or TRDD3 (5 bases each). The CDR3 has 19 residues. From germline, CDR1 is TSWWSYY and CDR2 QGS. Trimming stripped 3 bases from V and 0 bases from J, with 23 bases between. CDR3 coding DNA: TGTGCTCTTGGGGACCCGAAATGGCTGGGTACGGGATACACCGATAAACTCATCTTT. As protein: CALGDPKWLGTGYTDKLIF.

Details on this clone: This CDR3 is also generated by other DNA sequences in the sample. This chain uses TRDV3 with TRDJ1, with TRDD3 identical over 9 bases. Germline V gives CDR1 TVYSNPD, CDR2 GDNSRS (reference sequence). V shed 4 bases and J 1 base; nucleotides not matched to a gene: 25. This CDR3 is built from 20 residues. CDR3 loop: CASLLYWGTVLLGGTDKLIF. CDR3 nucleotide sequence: TGTGCCTCCCTCCTTTACTGGGGGACTGTCCTCCTCGGTGGCACCGATAAACTCATCTTT.

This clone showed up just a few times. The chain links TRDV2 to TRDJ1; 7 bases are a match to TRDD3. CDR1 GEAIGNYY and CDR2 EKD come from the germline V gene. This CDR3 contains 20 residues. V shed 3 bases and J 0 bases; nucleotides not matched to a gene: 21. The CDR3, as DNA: TGTGCCTGTGACCCTCTGCTGGGGGTTTCTGGATCCCATTACACCGATAAACTCATCTTT. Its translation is CACDPLLGVSGSHYTDKLIF.

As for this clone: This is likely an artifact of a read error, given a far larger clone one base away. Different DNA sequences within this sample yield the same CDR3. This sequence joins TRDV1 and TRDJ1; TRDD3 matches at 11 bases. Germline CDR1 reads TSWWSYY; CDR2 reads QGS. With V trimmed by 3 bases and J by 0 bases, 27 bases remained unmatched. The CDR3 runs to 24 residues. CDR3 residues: CALGEYHPVAFYWGISPYTDKLIF. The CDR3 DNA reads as TGTGCTCTTGGGGAGTACCATCCGGTCGCATTTTACTGGGGGATATCCCCATACACCGATAAACTCATCTTT.

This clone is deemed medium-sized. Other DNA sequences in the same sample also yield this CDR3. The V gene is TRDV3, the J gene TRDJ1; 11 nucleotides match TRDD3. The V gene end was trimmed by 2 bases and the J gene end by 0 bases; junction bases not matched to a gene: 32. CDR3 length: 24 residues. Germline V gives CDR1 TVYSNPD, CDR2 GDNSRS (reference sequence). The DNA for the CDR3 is TGTGCCTTTTGGGGCCCTTCCTACGAGGCTGGGGGATACCCTCCCTCCTTGTACACCGATAAACTCATCTTT. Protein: CAFWGPSYEAGGYPPSLYTDKLIF.

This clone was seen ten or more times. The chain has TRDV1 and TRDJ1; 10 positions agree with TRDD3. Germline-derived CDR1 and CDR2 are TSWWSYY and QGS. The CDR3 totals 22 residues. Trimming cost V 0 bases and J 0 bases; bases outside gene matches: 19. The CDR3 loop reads CALGELNFRSPLGDPYTDKLIF. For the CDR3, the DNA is TGTGCTCTTGGGGAACTTAATTTCAGGTCCCCACTGGGGGATCCGTACACCGATAAACTCATCTTT.

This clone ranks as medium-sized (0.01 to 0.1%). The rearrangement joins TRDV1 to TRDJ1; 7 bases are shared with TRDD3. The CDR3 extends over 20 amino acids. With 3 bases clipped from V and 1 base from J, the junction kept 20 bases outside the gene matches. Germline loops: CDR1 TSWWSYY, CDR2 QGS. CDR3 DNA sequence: TGTGCTCTTGGGGATTCCCTATTCCGGTCTGGGGGTTTTCTCACCGATAAACTCATCTTT. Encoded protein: CALGDSLFRSGGFLTDKLIF.

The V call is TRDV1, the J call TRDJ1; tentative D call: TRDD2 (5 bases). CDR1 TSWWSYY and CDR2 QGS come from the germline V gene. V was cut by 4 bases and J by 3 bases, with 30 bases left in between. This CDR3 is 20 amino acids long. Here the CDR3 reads CALGGPASPSRVLRADKLIF. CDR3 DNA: TGTGCTCTTGGGGGGCCCGCAAGTCCCTCAAGGGTCCTAAGGGCCGATAAACTCATCTTT.

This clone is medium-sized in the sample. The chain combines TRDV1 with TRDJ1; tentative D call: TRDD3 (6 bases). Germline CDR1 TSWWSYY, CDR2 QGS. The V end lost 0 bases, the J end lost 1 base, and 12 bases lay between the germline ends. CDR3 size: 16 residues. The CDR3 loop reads CALGELRDWVTDKLIF. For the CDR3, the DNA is TGTGCTCTTGGGGAACTCCGGGACTGGGTCACCGATAAACTCATCTTT.

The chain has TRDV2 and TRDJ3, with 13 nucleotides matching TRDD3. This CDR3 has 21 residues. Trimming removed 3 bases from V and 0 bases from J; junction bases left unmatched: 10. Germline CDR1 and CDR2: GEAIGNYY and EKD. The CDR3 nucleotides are TGTGCCTGTGACCCACTTACTGGGGGATACGATAGCTCCTGGGACACCCGACAGATGTTTTTC. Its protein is CACDPLTGGYDSSWDTRQMFF.

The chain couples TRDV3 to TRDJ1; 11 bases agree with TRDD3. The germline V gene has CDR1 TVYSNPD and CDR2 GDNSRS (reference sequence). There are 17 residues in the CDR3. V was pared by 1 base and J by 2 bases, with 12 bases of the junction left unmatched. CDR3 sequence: CAFTSWGIREETDKLIF. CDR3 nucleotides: TGTGCCTTTACCTCTTGGGGGATACGCGAGGAAACCGATAAACTCATCTTT.

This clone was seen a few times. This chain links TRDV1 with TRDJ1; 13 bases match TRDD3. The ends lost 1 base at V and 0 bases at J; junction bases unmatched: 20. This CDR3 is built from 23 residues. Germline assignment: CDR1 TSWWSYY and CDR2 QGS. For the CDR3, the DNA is TGTGCTCTTGGGGAACGGCTCGGTGGGATTTACTGGGGGATACGCAGCTACACCGATAAACTCATCTTT. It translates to CALGERLGGIYWGIRSYTDKLIF.

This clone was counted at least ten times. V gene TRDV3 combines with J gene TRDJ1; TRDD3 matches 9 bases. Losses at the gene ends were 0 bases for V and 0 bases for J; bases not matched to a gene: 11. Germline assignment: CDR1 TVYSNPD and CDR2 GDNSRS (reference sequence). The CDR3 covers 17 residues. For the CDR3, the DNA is TGTGCCTTTAGGCAAGTACTGGGGGACCGGTACACCGATAAACTCATCTTT. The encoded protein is CAFRQVLGDRYTDKLIF.

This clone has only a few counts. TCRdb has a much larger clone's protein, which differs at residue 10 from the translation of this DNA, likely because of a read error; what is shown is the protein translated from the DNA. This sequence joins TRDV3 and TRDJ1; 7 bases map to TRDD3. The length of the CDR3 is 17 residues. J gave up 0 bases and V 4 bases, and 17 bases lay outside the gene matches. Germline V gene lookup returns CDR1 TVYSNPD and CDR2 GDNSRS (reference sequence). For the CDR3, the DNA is TGTGCCTGCACCCTGGGGTACTGGGGAGCTTACACCGATAAACTCATCTTT. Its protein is CACTLGYWGAYTDKLIF.

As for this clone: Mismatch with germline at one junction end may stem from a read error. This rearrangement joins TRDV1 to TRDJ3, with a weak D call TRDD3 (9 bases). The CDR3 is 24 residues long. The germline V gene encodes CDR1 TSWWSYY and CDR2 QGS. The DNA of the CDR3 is TGTGCTCTTGGGGAACTTCCTCTTCCTACGGGGGATACCCCAAGCTCCCGGGACACCCGACAGATGTTTTTC. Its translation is CALGELPLPTGDTPSSRDTRQMFF.

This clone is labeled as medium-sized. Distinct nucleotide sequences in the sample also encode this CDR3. CDR3 coding DNA: TGTGCCTTCTCACTTCCTAGTGACAATAAACTCATCTTT. This encodes CAFSLPSDNKLIF. V and J are TRDV3 and TRDJ1; 7 bases align to TRDD2. The germline gives CDR1 TVYSNPD, CDR2 GDNSRS (reference sequence). CDR3 length: 13 amino acids. Trimming removed 3 bases from V and 6 bases from J; junction bases left unmatched: 10.

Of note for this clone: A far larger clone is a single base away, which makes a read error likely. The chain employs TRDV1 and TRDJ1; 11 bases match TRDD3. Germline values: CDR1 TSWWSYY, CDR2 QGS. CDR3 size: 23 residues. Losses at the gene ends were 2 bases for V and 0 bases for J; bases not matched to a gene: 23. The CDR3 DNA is TGTGCTCTTGGGGAAGTTCGGTTCATTGGGCCGTACTGGGGGATATCCTACACCGATAAACTCATCTTT. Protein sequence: CALGEVRFIGPYWGISYTDKLIF.

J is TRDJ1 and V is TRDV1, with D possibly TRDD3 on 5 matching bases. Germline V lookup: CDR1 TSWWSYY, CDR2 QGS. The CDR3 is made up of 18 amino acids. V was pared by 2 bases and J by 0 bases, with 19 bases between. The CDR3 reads CALGECTRGPRYTDKLIF. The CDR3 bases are TGTGCTCTTGGGGAATGCACTCGGGGACCACGTTACACCGATAAACTCATCTTT.

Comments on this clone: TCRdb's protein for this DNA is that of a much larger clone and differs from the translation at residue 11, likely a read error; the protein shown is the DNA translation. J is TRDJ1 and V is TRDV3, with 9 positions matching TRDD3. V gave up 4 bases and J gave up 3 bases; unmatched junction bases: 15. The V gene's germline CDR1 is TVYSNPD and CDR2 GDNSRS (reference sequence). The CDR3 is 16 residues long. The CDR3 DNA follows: TGTGCCTGCCGAGGGGGATACTGGATGATCGCCGATAAACTCATCTTT. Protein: CACRGGYWMIADKLIF.

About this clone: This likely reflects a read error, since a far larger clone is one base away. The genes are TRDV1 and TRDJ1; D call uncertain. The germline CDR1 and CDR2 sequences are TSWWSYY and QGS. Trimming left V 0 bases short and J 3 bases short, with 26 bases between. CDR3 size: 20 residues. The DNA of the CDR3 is TGTGCTCTTGGGGAACTAGCCCCCCTAAGGCGGGCGCGGGTGGCCGATAAACTCATCTTT. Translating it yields CALGELAPLRRARVADKLIF.

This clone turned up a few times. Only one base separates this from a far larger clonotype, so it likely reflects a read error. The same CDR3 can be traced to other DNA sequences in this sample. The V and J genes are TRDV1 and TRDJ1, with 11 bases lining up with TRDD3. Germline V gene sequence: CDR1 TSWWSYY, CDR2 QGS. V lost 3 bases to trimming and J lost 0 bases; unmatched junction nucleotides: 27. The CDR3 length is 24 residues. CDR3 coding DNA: TGTGCTCTTGGGGAGTACCATCCGGTCGCATTCTACTGGGGGATATCCCCGTACACCGATAAACTCATCTTT. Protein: CALGEYHPVAFYWGISPYTDKLIF.

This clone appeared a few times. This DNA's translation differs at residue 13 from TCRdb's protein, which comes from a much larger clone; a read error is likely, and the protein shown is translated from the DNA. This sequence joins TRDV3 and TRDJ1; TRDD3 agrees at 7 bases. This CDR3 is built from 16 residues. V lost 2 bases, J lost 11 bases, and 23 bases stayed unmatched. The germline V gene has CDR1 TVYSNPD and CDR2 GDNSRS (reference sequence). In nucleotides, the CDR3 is TGTGCCTTTGAGGCCTTCTTTCCCCCTGGGGGCCCCGATCTCATCTTT. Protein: CAFEAFFPPGGPDLIF.

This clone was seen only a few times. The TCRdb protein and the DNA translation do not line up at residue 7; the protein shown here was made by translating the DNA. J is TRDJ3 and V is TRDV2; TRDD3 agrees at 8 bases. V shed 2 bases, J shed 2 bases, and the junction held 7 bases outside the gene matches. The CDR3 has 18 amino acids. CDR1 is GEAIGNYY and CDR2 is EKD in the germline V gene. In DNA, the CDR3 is TGTGCCTGTGACAGTACTGAGGGATACGCCTGGGACACCCGACAGATGTTTTTC. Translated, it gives CACDSTEGYAWDTRQMFF.

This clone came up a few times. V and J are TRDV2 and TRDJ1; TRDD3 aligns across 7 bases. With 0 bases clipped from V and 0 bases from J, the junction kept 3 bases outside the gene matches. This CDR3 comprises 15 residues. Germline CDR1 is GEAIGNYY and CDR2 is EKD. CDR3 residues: CACDTVGENTDKLIF. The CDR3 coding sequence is TGTGCCTGTGACACCGTGGGGGAGAACACCGATAAACTCATCTTT.

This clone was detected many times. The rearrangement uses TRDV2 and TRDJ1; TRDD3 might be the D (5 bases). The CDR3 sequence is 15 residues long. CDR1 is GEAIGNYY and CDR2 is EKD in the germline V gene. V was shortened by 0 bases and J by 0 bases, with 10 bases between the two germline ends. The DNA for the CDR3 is TGTGCCTGTGACACCGGGGACAGGTACACCGATAAACTCATCTTT. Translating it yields CACDTGDRYTDKLIF.